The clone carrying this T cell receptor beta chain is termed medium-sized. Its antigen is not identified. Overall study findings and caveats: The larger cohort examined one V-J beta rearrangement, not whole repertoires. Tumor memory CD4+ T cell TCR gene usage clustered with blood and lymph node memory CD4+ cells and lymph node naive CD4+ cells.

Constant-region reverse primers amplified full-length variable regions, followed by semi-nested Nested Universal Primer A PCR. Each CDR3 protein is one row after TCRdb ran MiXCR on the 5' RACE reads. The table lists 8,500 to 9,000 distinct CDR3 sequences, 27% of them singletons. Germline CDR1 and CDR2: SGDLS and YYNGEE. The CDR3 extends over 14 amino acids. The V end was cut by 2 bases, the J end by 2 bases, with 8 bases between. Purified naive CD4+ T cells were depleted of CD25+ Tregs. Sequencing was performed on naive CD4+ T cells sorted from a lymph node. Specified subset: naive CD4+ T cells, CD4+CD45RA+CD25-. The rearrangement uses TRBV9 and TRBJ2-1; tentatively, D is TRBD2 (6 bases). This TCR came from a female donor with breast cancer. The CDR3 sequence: CASSVLATYNEQFF. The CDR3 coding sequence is TGTGCCAGCAGCGTCCTAGCGACCTACAATGAGCAGTTCTTC.